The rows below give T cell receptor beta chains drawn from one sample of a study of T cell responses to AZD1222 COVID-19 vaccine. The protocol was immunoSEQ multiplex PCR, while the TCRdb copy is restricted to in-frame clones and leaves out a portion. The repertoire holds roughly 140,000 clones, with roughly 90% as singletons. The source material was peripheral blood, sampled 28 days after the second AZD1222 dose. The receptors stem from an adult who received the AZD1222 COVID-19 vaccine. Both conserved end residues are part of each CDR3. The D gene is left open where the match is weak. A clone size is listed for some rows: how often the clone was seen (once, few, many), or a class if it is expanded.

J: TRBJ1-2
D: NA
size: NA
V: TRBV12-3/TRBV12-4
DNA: TGTGCCAGCAGTTTCCGGGACATAGCAGGCTACACCTTC
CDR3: CASSFRDIAGYTF

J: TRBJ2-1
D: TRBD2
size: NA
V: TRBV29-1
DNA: TGCAGCGTGAGGCTAGCGGGAGGATTAAGTGAGCAGTTCTTC
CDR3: CSVRLAGGLSEQFF

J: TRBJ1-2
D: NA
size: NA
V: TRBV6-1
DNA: TGTGCCAGCAGCGAAGGCCCCACCAATAACTATGGCTACACCTTC
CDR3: CASSEGPTNNYGYTF

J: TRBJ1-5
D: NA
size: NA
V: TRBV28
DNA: TGTGCCAGCACCCCAAGAGGTCATAGCAATCAGCCCCAGCATTTT
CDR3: CASTPRGHSNQPQHF

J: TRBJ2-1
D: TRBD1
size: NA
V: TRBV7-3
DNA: TGTGCCAGCAGCAGCCAGGGGGCGCTTCTCCATGAGCAGTTCTTC
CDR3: CASSSQGALLHEQFF

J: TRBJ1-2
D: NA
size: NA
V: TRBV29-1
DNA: TGCAGCGTTGAGAGAGGGGGTTCAGGTGGCTACACCTTC
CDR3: CSVERGGSGGYTF

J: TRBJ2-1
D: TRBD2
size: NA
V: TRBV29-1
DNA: TGCAGCGTCGGGACTAGCGGGGTCCCTAATCTTGAGCAGTTCTTC
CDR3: CSVGTSGVPNLEQFF

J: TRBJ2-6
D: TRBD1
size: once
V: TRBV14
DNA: TGTGCCAGCAGCCAAGCTCCAGGATGGGTCGACAGGGCTGGGGCCAACGTCCTGACTTTC
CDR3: CASSQAPGWVDRAGANVLTF

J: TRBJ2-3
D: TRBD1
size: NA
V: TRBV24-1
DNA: TGTGCCACCAGTGATTGGGGACAGGCCCCAGATACGCAGTATTTT
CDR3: CATSDWGQAPDTQYF

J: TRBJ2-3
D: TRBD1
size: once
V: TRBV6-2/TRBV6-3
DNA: TGTGCCAGCAGTTACTCTCCCGGGACAGGGGAAGATACGCAGTATTTT
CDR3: CASSYSPGTGEDTQYF

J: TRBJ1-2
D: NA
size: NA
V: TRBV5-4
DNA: TGTGCCAGCAGCCCGGGAGGGGAGGGGGGTAACTATGGCTACACCTTC
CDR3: CASSPGGEGGNYGYTF

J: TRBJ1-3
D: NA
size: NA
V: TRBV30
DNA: TGTGCCTGGACTTGGGGTAACTCTGGAAACACCATATATTTT
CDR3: CAWTWGNSGNTIYF

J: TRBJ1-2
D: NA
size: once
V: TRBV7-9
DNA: TGTGCCAGCAGCTTAGAACCGGGTGGCTACACCTTC
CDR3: CASSLEPGGYTF

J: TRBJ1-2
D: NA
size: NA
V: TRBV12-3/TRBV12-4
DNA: TGTGCCAGCAGTTTAAACGCAGGGTATGGCTACACCTTC
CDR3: CASSLNAGYGYTF

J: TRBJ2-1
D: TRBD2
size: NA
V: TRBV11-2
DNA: TGTGCCAGCAGCTTTTCCCGACTAGCCCACAATGAGCAGTTCTTC
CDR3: CASSFSRLAHNEQFF

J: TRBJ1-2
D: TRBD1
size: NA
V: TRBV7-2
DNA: TGTGCCAGCAGCCAATGGGACAGGCTCAAGGTTGGTGGCTACACCTTC
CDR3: CASSQWDRLKVGGYTF

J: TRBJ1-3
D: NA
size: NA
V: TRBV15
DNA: TGTGCCACCAGCAGAAGGCAGATCTCTGGAAACACCATATATTTT
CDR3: CATSRRQISGNTIYF

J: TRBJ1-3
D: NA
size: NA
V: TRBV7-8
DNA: TGTGCCAGCAGCTTATTACGGACGGCCAGCCTAATCTCTGGAAACACCATATATTTT
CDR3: CASSLLRTASLISGNTIYF

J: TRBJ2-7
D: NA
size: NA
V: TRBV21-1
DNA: TGTGCCAGCAGCAAAGCTTTCGGACGGAGGACCTACGAGCAGTACTTC
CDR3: CASSKAFGRRTYEQYF

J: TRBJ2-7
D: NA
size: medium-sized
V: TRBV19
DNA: TGTGCCAGTAGTATAAGAATGGACGGCCCTAGCGAGCAGTACTTC
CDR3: CASSIRMDGPSEQYF

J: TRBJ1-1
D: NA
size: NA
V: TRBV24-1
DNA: TGTGCCAGTTCGGACAGAATGAACACTGAAGCTTTCTTT
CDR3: CASSDRMNTEAFF

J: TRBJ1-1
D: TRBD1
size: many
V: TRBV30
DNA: TGTGCCTGGAGCGACAGGGGGCACAGGTTCACTGAAGCTTTCTTT
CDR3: CAWSDRGHRFTEAFF

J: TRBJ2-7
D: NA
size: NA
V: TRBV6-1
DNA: TGTGCCAGCAGTGAAGCCGAAGCGTTCGGGACCCTACCCTCCTACGAGCAGTACTTC
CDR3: CASSEAEAFGTLPSYEQYF

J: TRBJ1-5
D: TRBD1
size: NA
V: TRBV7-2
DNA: TGTGCCAGCAGCTTAGTTGGCAGGGGGCGACAGCCCCAGCATTTT
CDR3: CASSLVGRGRQPQHF

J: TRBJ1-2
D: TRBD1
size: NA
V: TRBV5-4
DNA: TGTGCCAGCAGCTACGACAGGGTAAGGTCCTATGGCTACACCTTC
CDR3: CASSYDRVRSYGYTF

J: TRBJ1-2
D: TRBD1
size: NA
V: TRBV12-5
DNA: TGTGCTAGTGGACCCCCGGACAGGGAATCGTTGGACTATGGCTACACCTTC
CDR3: CASGPPDRESLDYGYTF

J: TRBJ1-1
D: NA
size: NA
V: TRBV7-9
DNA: TGTGCCAGCAGCGACAGGACAGAGTCTGAAGCTTTCTTT
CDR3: CASSDRTESEAFF

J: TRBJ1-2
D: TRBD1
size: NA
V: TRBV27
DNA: TGTGCCAGCAGTCACCGGACAGGGGGTGACTATGGCTACACCTTC
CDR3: CASSHRTGGDYGYTF

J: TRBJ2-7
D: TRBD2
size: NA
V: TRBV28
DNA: TGTGCCAGCAGTGGGCTAGCGGGCGACTACGAGCAGTACTTC
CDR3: CASSGLAGDYEQYF

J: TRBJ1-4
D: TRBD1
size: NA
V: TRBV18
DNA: TGTGCCAGCTCACCAACCGGGACAGGGCCCGAAAAACTGTTTTTT
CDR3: CASSPTGTGPEKLFF

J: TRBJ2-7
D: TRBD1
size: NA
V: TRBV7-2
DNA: TGTGCCAGCAGCCCTGACAGGGGGTGGCCTGAGCAGTACTTC
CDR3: CASSPDRGWPEQYF

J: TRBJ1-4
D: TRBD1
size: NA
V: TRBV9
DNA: TGTGCCAGCAGCTTCAACCCCGCAGGGGGCCGGGAAAAACTGTTTTTT
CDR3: CASSFNPAGGREKLFF

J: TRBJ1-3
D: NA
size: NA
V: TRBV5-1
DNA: TGCGCCAGCAGCTTGGAAGGGTCCTCTGGAAACACCATATATTTT
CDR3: CASSLEGSSGNTIYF

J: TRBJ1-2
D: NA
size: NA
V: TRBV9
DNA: TGTGCCAGCAGCCCTACCGCAGGGCTCGGCGGCGGGTCTAACTATGGCTACACCTTC
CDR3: CASSPTAGLGGGSNYGYTF

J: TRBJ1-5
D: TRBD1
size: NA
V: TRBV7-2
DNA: TGTGCCAGCAGCCCTCACAGGGGCTACAATCAGCCCCAGCATTTT
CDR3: CASSPHRGYNQPQHF

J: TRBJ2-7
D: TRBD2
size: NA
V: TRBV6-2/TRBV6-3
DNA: TGTGCCAGCAGCCAGATCGGGCGGGAGTGGGCCTACGAGCAGTACTTC
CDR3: CASSQIGREWAYEQYF

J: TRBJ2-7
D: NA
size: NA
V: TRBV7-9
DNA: TGTGCCAGCAGCTTAGCGAGGGCTCCCCAGGGGCAGTACTTC
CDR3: CASSLARAPQGQYF

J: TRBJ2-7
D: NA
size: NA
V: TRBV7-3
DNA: TGTGCCAGCAGCTTAAACCCGGTAGGCGAGCAGTACTTC
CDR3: CASSLNPVGEQYF

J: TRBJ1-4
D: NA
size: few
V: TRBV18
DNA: TGTGCCAGCTCACCTGGGGTGGCAGTTGGTGAAAAACTGTTTTTT
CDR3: CASSPGVAVGEKLFF

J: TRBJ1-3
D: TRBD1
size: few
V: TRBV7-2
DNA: TGTGCCAGCAGCTTAAGTCCCGTTAACAGGGGCTCTGGAAACACCATATATTTT
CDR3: CASSLSPVNRGSGNTIYF

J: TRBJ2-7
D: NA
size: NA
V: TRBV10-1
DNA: TGCGCCAGCAGTGCTTCCGAATCCCCCTACGAGCAGTACTTC
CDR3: CASSASESPYEQYF

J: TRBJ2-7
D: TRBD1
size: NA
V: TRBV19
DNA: TGTGCCAGTAGCCTAACCGCCGGACAGGGGGCCTACGAGCAGTACTTC
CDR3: CASSLTAGQGAYEQYF

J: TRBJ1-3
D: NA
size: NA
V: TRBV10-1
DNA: TGCGCCAGCAGTGGCGACCGTTCTCCGGGAAACACCATATATTTT
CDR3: CASSGDRSPGNTIYF

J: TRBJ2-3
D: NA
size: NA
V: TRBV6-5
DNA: TGTGCCAGCAGTTACTCGGGAGCGCCCACAGATACGCAGTATTTT
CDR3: CASSYSGAPTDTQYF

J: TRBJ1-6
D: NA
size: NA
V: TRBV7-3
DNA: TGTGCCAGCTCCGACAGGAATTCACCCCTCCACTTT
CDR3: CASSDRNSPLHF

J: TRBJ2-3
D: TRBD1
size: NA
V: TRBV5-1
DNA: TGCGCCAGCAGCGTGACAGGGGACACGCAGTATTTT
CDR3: CASSVTGDTQYF

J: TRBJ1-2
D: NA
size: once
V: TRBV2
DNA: TGTGCCAGCACCAGGAACTATGGCTACACCTTC
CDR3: CASTRNYGYTF

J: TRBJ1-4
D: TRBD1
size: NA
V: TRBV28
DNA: TGTGCCAGCGGACAGGGCCCTAATGAAAAACTGTTTTTT
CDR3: CASGQGPNEKLFF

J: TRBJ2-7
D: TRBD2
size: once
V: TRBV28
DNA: TGTGCCAGCAACCAAGGACTAGCGGGTACCTACGAGCAGTACTTC
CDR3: CASNQGLAGTYEQYF

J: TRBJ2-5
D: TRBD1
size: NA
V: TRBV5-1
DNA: TGCGCCAGCAGCTCTTCGGGACAGGGGGAGGAAGAGACCCAGTACTTC
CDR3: CASSSSGQGEEETQYF

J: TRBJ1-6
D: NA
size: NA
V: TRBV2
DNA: TGTGCCAGCACGAATCCGACAGGCCGTTATAATTCACCCCTCCACTTT
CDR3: CASTNPTGRYNSPLHF

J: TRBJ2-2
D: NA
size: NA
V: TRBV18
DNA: TGTGCCAGCTCGCGATTAACTAGTTCCGGGGAGCTGTTTTTT
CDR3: CASSRLTSSGELFF

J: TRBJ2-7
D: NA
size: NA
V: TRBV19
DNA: TGTGCCAGTATGAATAGGGACGGCTACGAGCAGTACTTC
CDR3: CASMNRDGYEQYF

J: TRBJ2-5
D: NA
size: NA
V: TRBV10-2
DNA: TGCGCCACCCTAAGCCGGGCCAGCGGGCGAGAGACCCAGTACTTC
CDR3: CATLSRASGRETQYF

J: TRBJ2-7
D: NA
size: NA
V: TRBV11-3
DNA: TGTGCCAGCAGCCCTCGGGGACAAGCCTACGAGCAGTACTTC
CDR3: CASSPRGQAYEQYF

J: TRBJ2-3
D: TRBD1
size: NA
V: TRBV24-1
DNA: TGTGCCACCAGTGATTCGATGACAGGGTTGGGCACAGATACGCAGTATTTT
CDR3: CATSDSMTGLGTDTQYF

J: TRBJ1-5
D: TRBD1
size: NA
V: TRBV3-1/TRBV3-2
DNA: TGTGCCAGCAGTATACAGGGGGCTACAGAGCCCCAGCATTTT
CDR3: CASSIQGATEPQHF

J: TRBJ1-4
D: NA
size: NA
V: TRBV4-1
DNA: TGCGCCAGCAGCCTGGGTCTAGTTGAAAAACTGTTTTTT
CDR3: CASSLGLVEKLFF

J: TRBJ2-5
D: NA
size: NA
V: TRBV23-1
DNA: TGCGCCAGCAGTCAATGGGGGGTGGAGACCCAGTACTTC
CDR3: CASSQWGVETQYF